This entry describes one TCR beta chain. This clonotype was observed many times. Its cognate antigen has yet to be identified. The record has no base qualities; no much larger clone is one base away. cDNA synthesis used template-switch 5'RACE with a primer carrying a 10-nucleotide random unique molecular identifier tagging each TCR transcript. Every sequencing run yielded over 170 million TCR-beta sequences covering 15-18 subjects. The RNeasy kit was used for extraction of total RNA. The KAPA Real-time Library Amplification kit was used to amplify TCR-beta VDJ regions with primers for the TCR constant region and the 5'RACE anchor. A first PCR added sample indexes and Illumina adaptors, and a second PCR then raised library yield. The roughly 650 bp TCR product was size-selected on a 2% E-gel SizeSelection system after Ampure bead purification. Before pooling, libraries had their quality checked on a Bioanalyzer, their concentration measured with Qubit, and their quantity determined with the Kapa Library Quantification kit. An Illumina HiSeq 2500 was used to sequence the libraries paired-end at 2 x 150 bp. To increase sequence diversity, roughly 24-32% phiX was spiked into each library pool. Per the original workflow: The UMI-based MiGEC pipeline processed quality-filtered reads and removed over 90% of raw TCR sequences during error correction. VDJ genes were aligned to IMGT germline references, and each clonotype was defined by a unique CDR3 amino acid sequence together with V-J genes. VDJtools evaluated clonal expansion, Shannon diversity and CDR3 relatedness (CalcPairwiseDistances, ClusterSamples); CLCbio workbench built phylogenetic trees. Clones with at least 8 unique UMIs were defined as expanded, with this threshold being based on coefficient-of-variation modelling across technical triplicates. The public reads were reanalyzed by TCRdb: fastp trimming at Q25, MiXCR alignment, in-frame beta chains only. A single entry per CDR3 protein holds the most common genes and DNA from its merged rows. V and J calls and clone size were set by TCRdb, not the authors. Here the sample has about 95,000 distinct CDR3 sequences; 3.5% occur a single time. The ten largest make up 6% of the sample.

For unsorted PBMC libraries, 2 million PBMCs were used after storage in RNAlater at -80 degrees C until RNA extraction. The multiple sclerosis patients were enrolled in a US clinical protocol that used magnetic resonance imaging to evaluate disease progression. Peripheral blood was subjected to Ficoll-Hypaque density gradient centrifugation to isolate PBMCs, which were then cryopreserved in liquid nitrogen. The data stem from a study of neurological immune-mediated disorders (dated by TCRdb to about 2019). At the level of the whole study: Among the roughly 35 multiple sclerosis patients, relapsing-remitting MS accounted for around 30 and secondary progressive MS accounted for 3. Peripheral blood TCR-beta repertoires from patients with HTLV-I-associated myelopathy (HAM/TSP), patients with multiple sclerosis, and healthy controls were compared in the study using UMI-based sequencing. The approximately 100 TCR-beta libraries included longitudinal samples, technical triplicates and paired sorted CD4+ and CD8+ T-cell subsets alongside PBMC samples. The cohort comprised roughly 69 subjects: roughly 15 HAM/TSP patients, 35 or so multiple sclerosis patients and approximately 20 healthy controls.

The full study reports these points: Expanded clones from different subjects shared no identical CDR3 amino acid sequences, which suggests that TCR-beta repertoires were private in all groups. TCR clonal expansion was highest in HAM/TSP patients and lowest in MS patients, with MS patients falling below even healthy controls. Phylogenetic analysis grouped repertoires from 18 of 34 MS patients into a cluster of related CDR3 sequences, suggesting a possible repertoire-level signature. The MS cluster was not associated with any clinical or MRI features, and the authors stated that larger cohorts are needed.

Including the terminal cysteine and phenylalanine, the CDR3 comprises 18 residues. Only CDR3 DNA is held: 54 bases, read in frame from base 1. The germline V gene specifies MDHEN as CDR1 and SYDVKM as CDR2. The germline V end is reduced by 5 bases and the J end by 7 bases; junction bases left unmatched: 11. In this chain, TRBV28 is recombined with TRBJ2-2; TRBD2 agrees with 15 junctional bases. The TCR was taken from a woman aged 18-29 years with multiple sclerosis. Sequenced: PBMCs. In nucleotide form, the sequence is TGTGCCAGCAGTCCCCCAGCGGGACTAGCGGGAGGTTTCGGGGAGCTGTTTTTT. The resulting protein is CASSPPAGLAGGFGELFF.